This entry concerns a single TCR beta chain. The antigen this receptor binds is unknown. No base-level quality is on record; no much larger clone is a single base apart. The data are from a study of technical replicates of blood from a handful of donors (dated by TCRdb to 2016 to 2017). Compared with germline, V lacks 2 bases and J lacks 1 base; bases without a gene match: 9. The CDR3 contains 17 residues, cysteine and phenylalanine counted. The DNA shown is the 51-base CDR3, in frame from base 1. From the germline V gene (reference sequence), CDR1 is SEHNR and CDR2 is FQNEAQ. Libraries came from the immunoSEQ multiplex PCR assay. The immuneACCESS repertoire file appears here via TCRdb, limited to in-frame rearrangements. These files lack a portion of the clones; in checked studies, under half of the deficit traces to unresolved V genes, and the cause of the others is not known. The sample table records around 77,000 clones; roughly 92% of these occur just once. Jointly, the top ten make up approximately 0.4% of the sample.

The sequence was obtained from a human donor in good health. The sample taken for sequencing was T cells isolated from PBMCs. The V gene is TRBV7-9 and the J gene is TRBJ2-5, and TRBD2 aligns with 8 junction nucleotides. The DNA sequence is TGTGCCAGCAGCTTAAGTATGGGACTAGGACTCCAAGAGACCCAGTACTTC. The resulting protein is CASSLSMGLGLQETQYF.